The 23 T cell receptor beta chains reported below all come from one sample, sequenced in a study of control samples from healthy donors and cancer patients. The method was immunoSEQ multiplex PCR; TCRdb's version includes in-frame clones alone and lacks a portion of them. The sample lists almost 85,000 clones, around 80% occurring once. Sequenced input: PBMCs. The receptors derive from a man aged 55-75 years with head and neck cancer.

J is TRBJ2-1 and V is TRBV6-6; 12 bases fit TRBD1. The germline V gene encodes CDR1 MNHNY and CDR2 SVGAGI (reference sequence). The J segment lost 9 bases and the V segment lost 2 bases, leaving 5 bases of the junction unmatched. This CDR3 has 15 residues. CDR3 coding DNA: TGTGCCAGCAGTTACCGGGACAGGGGGCAAGGTGAGCAGTTCTTC. It translates to CASSYRDRGQGEQFF.

In its sample, this clone was seen once. The J gene is TRBJ1-2, the V gene TRBV11-2; D possibly corresponds to TRBD1 (6 bases). Germline CDR1 and CDR2: SGHAT and FQNNGV. The CDR3 consists of 14 residues. With 11 bases removed from V and 5 bases from J, the gap between germline ends came to 21 bases. In DNA form, the CDR3 reads TGTGCCTCATCTATAAGGACAGACGGATATGGCTACACCTTC. Residues: CASSIRTDGYGYTF.

The chain combines TRBV5-1 with TRBJ2-5, with D maybe TRBD2 (6 bases). Germline CDR1 and CDR2: SGHRS and YFSETQ. The CDR3 runs 17 residues. Deletions cut 0 bases from V and 5 bases from J, with 20 bases between. In nucleotides, the CDR3 is TGCGCCAGCAGCTTGGACTGGAGCGGGCCTAATGGGGAGACCCAGTACTTC. As protein: CASSLDWSGPNGETQYF.

This chain uses TRBV6-1 with TRBJ2-4; 12 nucleotides match TRBD1. The CDR3 loop spans 17 amino acids. CDR1 is MNHNS and CDR2 is SASEGT in the germline V gene. Unmatched junction bases numbered 11, after V lost 2 bases and J lost 9 bases. This CDR3 is CASSERRDRGRLSIQYF. The CDR3 nucleotides are TGTGCCAGCAGTGAACGCCGGGACAGGGGGCGATTGAGCATTCAGTACTTC.

The chain has TRBV6-2 or TRBV6-3 and TRBJ1-1, with D perhaps TRBD1 (6 bases). Germline V gene sequence: CDR1 MNHEY, CDR2 SVGEGT. Deletions cut 0 bases from V and 6 bases from J, with 17 bases between. The CDR3 runs 16 residues. As DNA, the CDR3 is TGTGCCAGCAGTTACTCGATACAGGGCCGGCATCCTGAAGCTTTCTTT. Translation gives CASSYSIQGRHPEAFF.

The chain recombines TRBV27 with TRBJ2-7; D may match TRBD1 or TRBD2 (5 bases each). V was shortened by 2 bases and J by 3 bases, with 20 bases between the two germline ends. The CDR3 is 17 residues long. CDR1 and CDR2 (germline): MNHEY, SMNVEV (reference sequence). CDR3 in amino acids: CASSLVSMAGSRYEQYF. CDR3 in DNA: TGTGCCAGCAGTTTAGTTAGTATGGCAGGGAGCCGCTACGAGCAGTACTTC.

The V call is TRBV28, the J call TRBJ1-3; tentative D call: TRBD1 (6 bases). Germline loops: CDR1 MDHEN, CDR2 SYDVKM. This CDR3 is built from 15 residues. The V gene lost 6 bases and the J gene lost 2 bases, with 14 bases spanning the gap. The CDR3 DNA reads as TGTGCCAGCAGCACCGGGGGGCTGGCTGGAAACACCATATATTTT. Translation gives CASSTGGLAGNTIYF. Looking up the rest from reference TRBV28 and TRBJ1-3 gives the full variable domain: DVKVTQSSRYLVKRTGEKVFLECVQDMDHENMFWYRQDPGLGLRLIYFSYDVKMKEKGDIPEGYSVSREKKERFSLILESASTNQTSMYLCASSTGGLAGNTIYFGEGSWLTVV.

The J gene is TRBJ2-1, the V gene TRBV19; D is unclear. In germline, CDR1 is LNHDA, CDR2 SQIVND (reference sequence). This CDR3 has 11 residues. V was clipped by 4 bases and J by 3 bases, with 1 base between them. CDR3 amino acids: CASSNYNEQFF. CDR3 bases: TGTGCCAGTAGTAACTACAATGAGCAGTTCTTC.

The V call is TRBV6-1, the J call TRBJ2-1, with D perhaps matching TRBD2 (6 bases). The germline CDR1 and CDR2 sequences are MNHNS and SASEGT. Trimming took off 7 bases at V and 8 bases at J, with 18 bases between the two ends. The CDR3 runs 14 residues. CDR3 protein: CASNTGVSLYEQFF. CDR3 nucleotides: TGTGCCAGCAATACGGGAGTATCTCTGTATGAGCAGTTCTTC.

The rearrangement uses TRBV4-1 and TRBJ1-1; TRBD1 matches 11 bases. From germline, CDR1 is MGHRA and CDR2 YSYEKL. The CDR3 is 15 amino acids. Losses at the gene ends were 4 bases for V and 5 bases for J; bases not matched to a gene: 6. CDR3 in DNA: TGCGCCAGCAGCCGTGGACAGGGGGCGTGGACTGAAGCTTTCTTT. Translating gives CASSRGQGAWTEAFF.

The CDR3 loop is CASSFWLGELFF. The CDR3 DNA reads as TGTGCCAGCAGTTTTTGGCTAGGGGAGCTGTTTTTT. This chain connects TRBV27 to TRBJ2-2, with D hard to call. The CDR3 is 12 residues long. Looked up from germline, CDR1 is MNHEY and CDR2 is SMNVEV (reference sequence). V lost 3 bases and J 8 bases, leaving 7 bases between the germline ends.

The chain uses TRBV4-1 and TRBJ1-5; D gene uncertain. The CDR3 is 15 residues long. Germline loops: CDR1 MGHRA, CDR2 YSYEKL. Trimming took 1 base from V and 0 from J, leaving 7 bases between them. Here the CDR3 DNA reads TGCGCCAGCAGCCAAGTGGTCAGTAGCAATCAGCCCCAGCATTTT. Residues: CASSQVVSSNQPQHF.

This sequence joins TRBV7-9 and TRBJ2-1, with D hard to call. The CDR3 spans 14 residues. Germline V gene data show CDR1 as SEHNR and CDR2 as FQNEAQ (reference sequence). Trimming left V 3 bases short and J 6 bases short, with 12 bases between. The CDR3 nucleotides read TGTGCCAGCAGCTTCTCCACTCAGCTCAATGAGCAGTTCTTC. Its translation is CASSFSTQLNEQFF.

The chain couples TRBV14 to TRBJ2-3, with D perhaps matching TRBD2 (6 bases). V was shortened by 2 bases and J by 0 bases, with 12 bases between the two germline ends. There are 16 residues in the CDR3. The germline V gene encodes CDR1 SGHDN and CDR2 FVKESK. In DNA, the CDR3 is TGTGCCAGCAGCCAATTCACCGGGAGTAGCACAGATACGCAGTATTTT. Translated: CASSQFTGSSTDTQYF.

This chain links TRBV2 with TRBJ2-5; unclear D gene. The CDR3 spans 14 residues. CDR1 SNHLY and CDR2 FYNNEI come from the germline V gene. Trimming left V 3 bases short and J 1 base short, with 9 bases between. CDR3 coding DNA: TGTGCCAGCAGTGACGGCCGGGTCCAAGAGACCCAGTACTTC. Amino acid sequence: CASSDGRVQETQYF.

V and J are TRBV9 and TRBJ2-3; 13 bases match TRBD2. Trimming removed 4 bases from V and 6 bases from J; junction bases left unmatched: 11. The CDR3 consists of 17 residues. In germline, CDR1 is SGDLS, CDR2 YYNGEE. The CDR3 DNA reads TGTGCCAGCAGCCCGCGGACTAGCGGGAGCCTAATGGATACGCAGTATTTT. Its protein product is CASSPRTSGSLMDTQYF.

This clone was seen a few times. CDR3 in DNA: TGTGCCACCAGCAGAGATTGGCGTCCTGAAGCTTTCTTT. This translates into CATSRDWRPEAFF. This chain uses TRBV15 with TRBJ1-1; D unresolved. The CDR3 sequence is 13 residues long. Trimming removed 0 bases at V and 6 bases at J, with 8 bases between. Germline values: CDR1 LNHNV, CDR2 YYDKDF (reference sequence).

CDR3 sequence reads: CASTQRQGTGELFF. CDR3 bases: TGTGCCAGTACCCAACGACAGGGCACCGGGGAGCTGTTTTTT. The chain joins TRBV19 to TRBJ2-2; 7 nucleotides line up with TRBD1. Germline loops: CDR1 LNHDA, CDR2 SQIVND (reference sequence). The CDR3 extends over 14 amino acids. Losses at the gene ends were 7 bases for V and 4 bases for J; bases not matched to a gene: 6.

The table lists this clone with a few counts. In DNA form, the CDR3 reads TGCGCCAGCAGCCAAGATAAAGCCAAAAACATTCAGTACTTC. It specifies CASSQDKAKNIQYF. V gene TRBV4-1 combines with J gene TRBJ2-4; D unresolved. V shed 0 bases and J shed 0 bases, with 3 bases lying between them. This CDR3 has 14 residues. CDR1 and CDR2 from the germline V gene are MGHRA and YSYEKL.

In this sample, this clone turned up many times. This rearrangement joins TRBV18 to TRBJ1-5, with D tentatively TRBD1 (5 bases). V gave up 6 bases and J gave up 0 bases, with 12 bases separating them. CDR3 length: 15 residues. Per the germline V gene, CDR1 is KGHSH and CDR2 is LQKENI. Here the CDR3 DNA reads TGTGCCAGCTCCTGGGACGCCTATAGCAATCAGCCCCAGCATTTT. Translated, it gives CASSWDAYSNQPQHF.

The chain uses TRBV5-4 and TRBJ2-3, with TRBD2 as a possible D gene (6 bases). The V end was cut by 3 bases, the J end by 1 base, with 9 bases between. This CDR3 is built from 14 residues. CDR1 is SGHNT, CDR2 YYREEE, per germline (reference sequence). The CDR3, as DNA: TGTGCCAGCAGCTCCGGAGGGGGCACAGATACGCAGTATTTT. This codes for CASSSGGGTDTQYF. Full variable domain (outside the CDR3, taken from reference TRBV5-4 and TRBJ2-3): ETGVTQSPTHLIKTRGQQVTLRCSSQSGHNTVSWYQQALGQGPQFIFQYYREEENGRGNFPPRFSGLQFPNYSSELNVNALELDDSALYLCASSSGGGTDTQYFGPGTRLTVL.

V usage is TRBV30 and J usage is TRBJ1-2; the D gene is possibly TRBD1 (5 bases). The germline gives CDR1 GTSNPN, CDR2 SVGIG (reference sequence). V shed 0 bases and J shed 8 bases, with 7 bases lying between them. This CDR3 has 11 residues. The CDR3 region is CAWSVRDGYTF. The CDR3 nucleotides are TGTGCCTGGAGTGTACGGGACGGCTACACCTTC.

The chain joins TRBV30 to TRBJ1-5, with D unclear. V was cut by 3 bases and J by 2 bases, with 8 bases left in between. Germline V gives CDR1 GTSNPN, CDR2 SVGIG (reference sequence). The CDR3 contains 13 residues. CDR3 region: CAWSAGRNQPQHF. CDR3 coding DNA: TGTGCCTGGAGCGCAGGTCGCAATCAGCCCCAGCATTTT. Filled out from reference TRBV30 and TRBJ1-5, the complete variable domain reads SQTIHQWPATLVQPVGSPLSLECTVEGTSNPNLYWYRQAAGRGLQLLFYSVGIGQISSEVPQNLSASRPQDRQFILSSKKLLLSDSGFYLCAWSAGRNQPQHFGDGTRLSIL.